This is a list of T cell receptor beta chains from one sample in a study of low-dose radiotherapy and immunotherapy resistance in tumors. In TCRdb, the reads were re-called with MiXCR into one record per CDR3 protein. The table has some 57,000 distinct CDR3 sequences, roughly 24% seen once. The specimen comprised PBMCs, sampled before treatment. The receptors were gathered from a male donor with prostate cancer. Both conserved end residues are part of each CDR3. Each record gives: V gene, clone size, J gene, D gene, CDR3 DNA, CDR3 protein. D genes are given only for firm matches. A row's size may be missing; if present it is once, few, many or a size class.

V gene: TRBV10-3; clone size: many; J gene: TRBJ2-2; D gene: NA; CDR3 DNA: TGTGCCATCAGTGAGCCGCCTGGGCAGGGGTACACCGGGGAGCTGTTTTTT; CDR3 protein: CAISEPPGQGYTGELFF
V gene: TRBV27; clone size: many; J gene: TRBJ2-3; D gene: NA; CDR3 DNA: TGTGCCAGCAGCCGACTCGACCGGGGCCCCTGGGGCACAGATACGCAGTATTTT; CDR3 protein: CASSRLDRGPWGTDTQYF
V gene: TRBV19; clone size: many; J gene: TRBJ2-3; D gene: NA; CDR3 DNA: TGTGCCAGTAGGGTCCGGGACATTGGAGGAGATACGCAGTATTTT; CDR3 protein: CASRVRDIGGDTQYF
V gene: TRBV7-7; clone size: many; J gene: TRBJ2-7; D gene: TRBD1; CDR3 DNA: TGTGCCAGCAGCTTAGAAGGGACAGGATACGAGCAGTACTTC; CDR3 protein: CASSLEGTGYEQYF
V gene: TRBV7-2; clone size: many; J gene: TRBJ2-5; D gene: TRBD2; CDR3 DNA: TGTGCCAGCAGCCAAAGTTTGGGACTAGCGAGCCAAGAGACCCAGTACTTC; CDR3 protein: CASSQSLGLASQETQYF
V gene: TRBV20-1; clone size: many; J gene: TRBJ1-2; D gene: NA; CDR3 DNA: TGCAGTGCTAGAATCGGTAAAGGCTACACCTTC; CDR3 protein: CSARIGKGYTF
V gene: TRBV5-1; clone size: NA; J gene: TRBJ2-6; D gene: TRBD1; CDR3 DNA: TGCGCCAGCAGCATGAGCCTCGGACAGGTTGGTTCTGGGGCCAACGTCCTGACTTTC; CDR3 protein: CASSMSLGQVGSGANVLTF
V gene: TRBV7-2; clone size: many; J gene: TRBJ2-3; D gene: NA; CDR3 DNA: TGTGCCAGCAGCTTAGTCGGCGGGGTCGCAGATACGCAGTATTTT; CDR3 protein: CASSLVGGVADTQYF
V gene: TRBV27; clone size: many; J gene: TRBJ2-3; D gene: TRBD2; CDR3 DNA: TGTGCCAGCAGTCCCGGACTAGCGGGGGATACGCAGTATTTT; CDR3 protein: CASSPGLAGDTQYF
V gene: TRBV30; clone size: few; J gene: TRBJ2-1; D gene: NA; CDR3 DNA: TGTGCCTGGAAGGCTAGGACCACGAGTGAGCAGTTCTTC; CDR3 protein: CAWKARTTSEQFF
V gene: TRBV29-1; clone size: many; J gene: TRBJ2-1; D gene: TRBD2; CDR3 DNA: TGCAGCGTCTACGGACTAGCGGGAAGCTACAATGAGCAGTTCTTC; CDR3 protein: CSVYGLAGSYNEQFF
V gene: TRBV2; clone size: NA; J gene: TRBJ2-1; D gene: TRBD2; CDR3 DNA: TGTGCCAGCACGCGGGGGGCTACCTACAATGAGCAGTTCTTC; CDR3 protein: CASTRGATYNEQFF
V gene: TRBV4-1; clone size: many; J gene: TRBJ1-1; D gene: NA; CDR3 DNA: TGCGCCAGCAGCCAAGATCTGAGGCGAACTGAAGCTTTCTTT; CDR3 protein: CASSQDLRRTEAFF
V gene: TRBV18; clone size: many; J gene: TRBJ2-7; D gene: NA; CDR3 DNA: TGTGCCAGCTCACCGTCAACAGGGCGGACTTCCTACGAGCAGTACTTC; CDR3 protein: CASSPSTGRTSYEQYF
V gene: TRBV5-1; clone size: NA; J gene: TRBJ1-1; D gene: NA; CDR3 DNA: TGCGCCAGCAGCTTGGATGGATCACAGGGCGCTGAAGCTTTCTTT; CDR3 protein: CASSLDGSQGAEAFF
V gene: TRBV30; clone size: NA; J gene: TRBJ2-1; D gene: TRBD1; CDR3 DNA: TGTGCCGGGACAGGGTGGGATGAGCAGTTCTTC; CDR3 protein: CAGTGWDEQFF
V gene: TRBV7-6; clone size: many; J gene: TRBJ1-1; D gene: NA; CDR3 DNA: TGTGCCAGCAGCTTATTGGGATTGAACACTGAAGCTTTCTTT; CDR3 protein: CASSLLGLNTEAFF
V gene: TRBV5-1; clone size: many; J gene: TRBJ2-1; D gene: NA; CDR3 DNA: TGCGCCAGCAGCTTGTTAACCGGGAGAACGTACAATGAGCAGTTCTTC; CDR3 protein: CASSLLTGRTYNEQFF
V gene: TRBV27; clone size: many; J gene: TRBJ2-3; D gene: NA; CDR3 DNA: TGTGCCAGCAGTCCTCGCCGGGACAAGACAGATACGCAGTATTTT; CDR3 protein: CASSPRRDKTDTQYF
V gene: TRBV28; clone size: many; J gene: TRBJ2-4; D gene: TRBD2; CDR3 DNA: TGTGCCAGCAGTTTATCTAGCGGGAGGGGAAACATTCAGTACTTC; CDR3 protein: CASSLSSGRGNIQYF